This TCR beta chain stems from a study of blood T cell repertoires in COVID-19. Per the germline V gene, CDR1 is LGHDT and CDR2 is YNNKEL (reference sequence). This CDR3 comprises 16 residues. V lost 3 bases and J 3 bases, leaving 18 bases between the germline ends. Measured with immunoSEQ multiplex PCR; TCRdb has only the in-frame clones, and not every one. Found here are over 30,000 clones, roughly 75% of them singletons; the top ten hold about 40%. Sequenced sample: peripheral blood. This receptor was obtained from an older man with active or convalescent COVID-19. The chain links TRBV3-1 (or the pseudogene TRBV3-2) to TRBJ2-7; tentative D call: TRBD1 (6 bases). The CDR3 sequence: CASSHHRDISSYEQYF. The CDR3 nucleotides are TGTGCCAGCAGCCATCACCGGGACATCAGCAGCTACGAGCAGTACTTC.